Listed below are T cell receptor beta chains from one sample, sequenced in a study of cytomegalovirus exposure and HLA in healthy donors. Using immunoSEQ multiplex PCR, the repertoire was profiled, and TCRdb retains in-frame clones only, with some absent. The sample has about 98,000 clones; more than 75% are singletons. Sequencing used PBMCs. Receptor source: a human donor in good health. CDR3s include the opening cysteine and the closing phenylalanine or tryptophan. A D gene is named only where the DNA matches it firmly. Some rows mark clone size as missing; the rest say once, few, many or name a class of expanded clone.

V gene	clone size	D gene	CDR3 length	J gene	CDR3 protein	CDR3 DNA
TRBV7-9	NA	NA	10	TRBJ2-7	CASSLREQYF	TGTGCCAGCAGCTTACGCGAGCAGTACTTC
TRBV5-4	once	NA	12	TRBJ2-1	CASSSDSLGQFF	TGTGCCAGCAGCTCGGACAGTCTGGGGCAGTTCTTC
TRBV9	NA	TRBD2	16	TRBJ2-3	CASSVASGRGTDTQYF	TGTGCCAGCAGCGTAGCTAGCGGGAGAGGCACAGATACGCAGTATTTT
TRBV7-9	once	TRBD2	17	TRBJ2-3	CASFGGGLAGDTDTQYF	TGTGCCAGCTTTGGGGGAGGACTAGCGGGAGACACAGATACGCAGTATTTT
TRBV29-1	once	TRBD2	14	TRBJ2-7	CSVGLRLAAGEQYF	TGCAGCGTTGGTTTGAGACTAGCGGCTGGGGAGCAGTACTTC
TRBV19	few	NA	13	TRBJ1-2	CASSIQTGVGYTF	TGTGCCAGTAGTATCCAGACAGGCGTTGGCTACACCTTC
TRBV2	NA	NA	15	TRBJ1-1	CASTKTAPRLSEAFF	TGTGCCAGCACGAAAACCGCTCCTCGCCTGAGTGAAGCTTTCTTT
TRBV7-9	NA	NA	13	TRBJ1-2	CASSLGGGIGYTF	TGTGCCAGCAGCTTGGGTGGAGGGATTGGCTACACCTTC
TRBV6-1	NA	TRBD2	16	TRBJ2-5	CASSEQPAGGQETQYF	TGTGCCAGCAGTGAACAGCCAGCGGGGGGGCAAGAGACCCAGTACTTC
TRBV10-3	NA	TRBD2	14	TRBJ2-3	CAIRDGGGSDTQYF	TGTGCCATCCGTGACGGGGGGGGCTCAGATACGCAGTATTTT
TRBV10-3	few	NA	14	TRBJ1-1	CAISADSMNTEAFF	TGTGCCATCAGTGCTGACAGCATGAACACTGAAGCTTTCTTT
TRBV10-3	NA	NA	18	TRBJ1-3	CAIRSEVWAYNSGNTIYF	TGTGCCATCAGATCGGAAGTTTGGGCTTACAACTCTGGAAACACCATATATTTT
TRBV6-5	NA	NA	12	TRBJ1-1	CASSSGFTEAFF	TGTGCCAGCAGTTCCGGGTTCACTGAAGCTTTCTTT
TRBV15	NA	NA	15	TRBJ2-5	CATSRDPQFKETQYF	TGTGCCACCAGCAGAGATCCCCAGTTTAAAGAGACCCAGTACTTC
TRBV6-5	once	NA	13	TRBJ1-1	CASALHRNTEAFF	TGTGCCAGCGCATTACACCGGAACACTGAAGCTTTCTTT
TRBV19	NA	TRBD1	12	TRBJ2-1	CASKTGGNEQFF	TGTGCCAGTAAAACAGGGGGCAATGAGCAGTTCTTC
TRBV25-1	few	NA	15	TRBJ1-5	CASSPTRRGNQPQHF	TGTGCCAGCAGTCCCACGCGGAGGGGTAATCAGCCCCAGCATTTT
TRBV10-2	NA	NA	12	TRBJ2-1	CASSATDNEQFF	TGCGCCAGCAGTGCCACGGACAATGAGCAGTTCTTC
TRBV7-8	NA	TRBD2	16	TRBJ2-1	CASSLASGLGYNEQFF	TGTGCCAGCAGCTTAGCATCGGGACTAGGGTACAATGAGCAGTTCTTC
TRBV5-1	once	NA	16	TRBJ1-2	CASSLAAGPANYGYTF	TGCGCCAGCAGCTTGGCGGCAGGCCCTGCTAACTATGGCTACACCTTC
TRBV4-3	NA	NA	14	TRBJ2-7	CASSQGPGNHEQYF	TGCGCCAGCAGCCAAGGGCCGGGGAACCACGAGCAGTACTTC
TRBV7-8	NA	TRBD2	15	TRBJ2-7	CASSQASAGGHEQYF	TGTGCCAGCAGCCAAGCATCAGCGGGGGGACACGAGCAGTACTTC
TRBV18	NA	TRBD1	15	TRBJ1-2	CASSPGTDPNYGYTF	TGTGCCAGCTCACCAGGGACAGACCCTAACTATGGCTACACCTTC
TRBV5-4	NA	TRBD1	13	TRBJ1-2	CASSFGQGDGYTF	TGTGCCAGCAGCTTCGGACAGGGCGATGGCTACACCTTC
TRBV18	NA	NA	13	TRBJ2-1	CASSPRGYNEQFF	TGTGCCAGCTCACCCCGGGGTTACAATGAGCAGTTCTTC
TRBV10-2	once	NA	16	TRBJ2-4	CASSVTHNWDTNIQYF	TGCGCCAGCAGTGTGACACACAACTGGGACACGAACATTCAGTACTTC
TRBV27	once	NA	15	TRBJ2-1	CASSLFGTDYNEQFF	TGTGCCAGCAGTTTATTCGGGACTGATTACAATGAGCAGTTCTTC
TRBV7-2	NA	TRBD1	15	TRBJ2-7	CASRSLGQGVYEQYF	TGTGCCAGCAGGAGCCTCGGACAGGGTGTTTACGAGCAGTACTTC
TRBV4-3	NA	NA	16	TRBJ1-2	CASSQGSQAANYGYTF	TGCGCCAGCAGCCAAGGATCACAGGCAGCTAACTATGGCTACACCTTC
TRBV7-9	NA	NA	17	TRBJ2-2	CASSLSGTTANTGELFF	TGTGCCAGCAGCTTGAGCGGGACAACTGCGAACACCGGGGAGCTGTTTTTT
TRBV30	few	TRBD2	16	TRBJ2-1	CAWSSGREGLGNEQFF	TGTGCCTGGAGTTCAGGGCGGGAGGGCCTTGGGAATGAGCAGTTCTTC
TRBV5-1	NA	TRBD1	15	TRBJ2-5	CASSQTGDRRETQYF	TGCGCCAGCAGTCAGACAGGGGATCGGCGAGAGACCCAGTACTTC
TRBV2	NA	NA	14	TRBJ2-7	CASEELPSPYEQYF	TGTGCCAGCGAGGAGCTTCCGAGTCCCTACGAGCAGTACTTC
TRBV7-8	few	NA	15	TRBJ1-1	CASSLIGARNTEAFF	TGTGCCAGCAGCTTAATTGGGGCGAGGAACACTGAAGCTTTCTTT
TRBV18	NA	NA	14	TRBJ1-5	CASSFTGRNQPQHF	TGTGCCAGCTCATTTACAGGAAGGAATCAGCCCCAGCATTTT
TRBV5-6	NA	TRBD1	16	TRBJ2-2	CASSQQGTGYTGELFF	TGTGCCAGCAGCCAGCAAGGGACAGGGTACACCGGGGAGCTGTTTTTT
TRBV6-5	NA	NA	14	TRBJ1-1	CASRNGGLNTEAFF	TGTGCCAGCAGGAACGGGGGGCTTAACACTGAAGCTTTCTTT
TRBV9	few	TRBD2	15	TRBJ2-1	CASSERTSGGGEQFF	TGTGCCAGCAGCGAACGGACTAGCGGGGGAGGGGAGCAGTTCTTC
TRBV5-1	NA	NA	14	TRBJ2-5	CASSLVPGRETQYF	TGCGCCAGCAGCTTGGTGCCCGGTAGGGAGACCCAGTACTTC
TRBV5-1	NA	TRBD2	14	TRBJ2-3	CASSLGLAGDTQYF	TGCGCCAGCAGCTTGGGACTAGCGGGAGATACGCAGTATTTT
TRBV5-1	NA	NA	18	TRBJ2-1	CASSLTFGGAASYNEQFF	TGCGCCAGCAGCCTTACTTTCGGTGGGGCCGCCTCCTACAATGAGCAGTTCTTC
TRBV5-6	NA	NA	16	TRBJ2-2	CASSPSPPGKAGELFF	TGTGCCAGCAGCCCAAGTCCTCCGGGGAAGGCCGGGGAGCTGTTTTTT
TRBV30	NA	NA	12	TRBJ1-1	CAWSLSSSEAFF	TGTGCCTGGTCTCTCTCAAGCTCTGAAGCTTTCTTT
TRBV19	few	NA	14	TRBJ2-7	CASSIGGPNYEQYF	TGTGCCAGTAGTATAGGGGGGCCAAACTACGAGCAGTACTTC
TRBV27	NA	NA	15	TRBJ2-3	CASNRGGSSTDTQYF	TGTGCCAGCAACCGTGGAGGGAGTAGCACAGATACGCAGTATTTT
TRBV5-1	few	NA	13	TRBJ1-1	CASSLVADNEAFF	TGCGCCAGCAGCTTGGTAGCGGACAATGAAGCTTTCTTT
TRBV6-5	NA	NA	15	TRBJ1-4	CASSYGGTTGEKLFF	TGTGCCAGCAGTTACGGGGGGACCACTGGGGAAAAACTGTTTTTT
TRBV27	NA	TRBD1	19	TRBJ1-5	CASSFSSPSTGGGFQPQHF	TGTGCCAGCAGTTTCTCATCACCCTCTACAGGGGGGGGCTTTCAGCCCCAGCATTTT
TRBV7-2	few	TRBD1	16	TRBJ1-2	CASSRGQGGTNYGYTF	TGTGCCAGCAGCCGGGGACAGGGAGGAACTAACTATGGCTACACCTTC
TRBV5-6	NA	TRBD2	15	TRBJ2-7	CASSLVGTSGYEQYF	TGTGCCAGCAGCTTGGTGGGGACTAGCGGCTACGAGCAGTACTTC
TRBV18	NA	NA	16	TRBJ2-5	CASSPSLAQVAETQYF	TGTGCCAGCTCACCATCCCTAGCTCAAGTCGCTGAGACCCAGTACTTC